Each of the 4 T cell receptor beta chains below was sequenced from the same sample in a study of blood T cell repertoires in COVID-19. Some clones are missing from TCRdb's copy, which holds only in-frame ones; the method was immunoSEQ multiplex PCR. Of more than 200,000 clones listed, roughly 87% were seen once; the top ten hold 0.65% to 0.8%. Sequenced: peripheral blood. These receptors were collected from a human donor in a cohort sampled during active COVID-19.

For this clone: The junction differs from germline at one of its ends, possibly a read error. J is TRBJ1-2 and V is TRBV2, with D possibly TRBD1 on 6 matching bases. Germline values: CDR1 SNHLY, CDR2 FYNNEI. This CDR3 comprises 10 residues. DNA of the CDR3: TGTGCCAGCAGCATCCTGGGACACGCCTTC. Translating gives CASSILGHAF.

V is TRBV6-5 and J is TRBJ2-1, with TRBD1 identical over 9 bases. This CDR3 contains 15 residues. Per the germline V gene, CDR1 is MNHEY and CDR2 is SVGAGI. After removal of 7 bases from V and 9 bases from J, the junction contained 13 bases not matched to a gene. The CDR3 sequence: CASTAGTGTRLEQFF. The DNA for the CDR3 is TGTGCCAGCACTGCGGGGACAGGGACAAGGCTTGAGCAGTTCTTC.

The chain has TRBV7-9 and TRBJ1-5; D is perhaps TRBD1 (6 bases). V dropped 2 bases and J dropped 6 bases, with 14 bases sitting between them. The CDR3 is 15 residues long. The germline gives CDR1 SEHNR, CDR2 FQNEAQ (reference sequence). The CDR3 DNA is TGTGCCAGCAGCTTATCAGAGACAGGCGTTCAGCCCCAGCATTTT. Translating it yields CASSLSETGVQPQHF.

CDR3 in amino acids: CASSLLGGAYEQYF. The CDR3 nucleotides read TGTGCCAGCAGTTTACTCGGGGGGGCCTACGAGCAGTACTTC. V usage is TRBV27 and J usage is TRBJ2-7; 8 bases agree with TRBD2. After removal of 2 bases from V and 2 bases from J, the junction contained 2 bases not matched to a gene. Germline V CDR1 and CDR2: MNHEY, SMNVEV (reference sequence). CDR3 length equals 14 residues.